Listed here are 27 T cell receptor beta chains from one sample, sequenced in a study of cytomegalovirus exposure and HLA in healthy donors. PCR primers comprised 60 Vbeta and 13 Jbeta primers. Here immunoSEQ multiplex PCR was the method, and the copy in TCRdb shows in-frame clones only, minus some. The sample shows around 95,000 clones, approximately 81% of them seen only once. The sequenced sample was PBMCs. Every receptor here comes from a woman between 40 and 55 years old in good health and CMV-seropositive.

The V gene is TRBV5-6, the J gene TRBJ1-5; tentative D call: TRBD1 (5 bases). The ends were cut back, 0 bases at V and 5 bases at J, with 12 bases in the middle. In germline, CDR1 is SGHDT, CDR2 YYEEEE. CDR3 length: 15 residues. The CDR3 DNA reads TGTGCCAGCAGCTTGGAAGGAGGGGCGGATCAGCCCCAGCATTTT. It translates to CASSLEGGADQPQHF. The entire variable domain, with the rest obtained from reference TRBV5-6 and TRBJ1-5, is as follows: DAGVTQSPTHLIKTRGQQVTLRCSPKSGHDTVSWYQQALGQGPQFIFQYYEEEERQRGNFPDRFSGHQFPNYSSELNVNALLLGDSALYLCASSLEGGADQPQHFGDGTRLSIL.

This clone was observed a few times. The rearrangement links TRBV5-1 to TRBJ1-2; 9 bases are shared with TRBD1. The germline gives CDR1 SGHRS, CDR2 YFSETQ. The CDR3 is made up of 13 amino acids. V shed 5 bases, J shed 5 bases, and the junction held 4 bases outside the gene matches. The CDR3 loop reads CASRPGQGYGYTF. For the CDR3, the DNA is TGCGCCAGCAGGCCGGGACAGGGTTATGGCTACACCTTC.

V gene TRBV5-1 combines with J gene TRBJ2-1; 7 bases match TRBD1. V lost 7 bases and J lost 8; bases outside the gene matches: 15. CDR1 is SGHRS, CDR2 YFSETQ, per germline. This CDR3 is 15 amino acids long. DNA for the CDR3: TGCGCCAGCGGCGATACCCGTAAAGGGGGCCATGAGCAGTTCTTC. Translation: CASGDTRKGGHEQFF.

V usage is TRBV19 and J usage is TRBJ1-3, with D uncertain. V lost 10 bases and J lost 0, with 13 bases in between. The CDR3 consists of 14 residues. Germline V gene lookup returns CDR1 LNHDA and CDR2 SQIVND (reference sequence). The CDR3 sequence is CATKQAHSGNTIYF. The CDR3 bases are TGTGCCACTAAGCAGGCACACTCTGGAAACACCATATATTTT.

The CDR3 reads CASSIDGGPNQPQHF. CDR3 nucleotide sequence: TGTGCCAGTAGTATAGACGGGGGGCCCAATCAGCCCCAGCATTTT. This chain uses TRBV19 with TRBJ1-5; D is possibly TRBD1 (6 bases). The CDR3 has 15 residues. Looked up from germline, CDR1 is LNHDA and CDR2 is SQIVND (reference sequence). V was cut by 0 bases and J by 3 bases, with 9 bases left in between.

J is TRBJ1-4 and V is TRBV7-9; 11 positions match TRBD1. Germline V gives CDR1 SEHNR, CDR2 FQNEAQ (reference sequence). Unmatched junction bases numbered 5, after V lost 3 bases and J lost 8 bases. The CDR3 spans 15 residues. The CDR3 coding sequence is TGTGCCAGCAGCTTTGGACAGGGGGCTCTAGAAAAACTGTTTTTT. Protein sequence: CASSFGQGALEKLFF.

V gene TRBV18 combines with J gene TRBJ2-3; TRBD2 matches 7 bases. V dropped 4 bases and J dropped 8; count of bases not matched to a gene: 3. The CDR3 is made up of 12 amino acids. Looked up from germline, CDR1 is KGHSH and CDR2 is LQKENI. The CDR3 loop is CASSRREGTQYF. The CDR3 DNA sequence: TGTGCCAGCTCACGAAGGGAGGGTACGCAGTATTTT.

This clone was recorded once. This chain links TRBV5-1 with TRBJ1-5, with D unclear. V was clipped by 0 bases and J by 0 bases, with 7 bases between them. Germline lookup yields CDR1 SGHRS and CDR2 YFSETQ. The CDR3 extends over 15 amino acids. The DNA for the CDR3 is TGCGCCAGCAGCTTGGGGGCGGGTAGCAATCAGCCCCAGCATTTT. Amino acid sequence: CASSLGAGSNQPQHF.

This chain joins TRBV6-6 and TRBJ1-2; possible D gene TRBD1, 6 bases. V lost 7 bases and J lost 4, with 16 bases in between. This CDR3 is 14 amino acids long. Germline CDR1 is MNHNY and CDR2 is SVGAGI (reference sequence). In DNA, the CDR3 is TGTGCCAGCACCGACCCGGGACAACTCTATGGCTACACCTTC. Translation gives CASTDPGQLYGYTF.

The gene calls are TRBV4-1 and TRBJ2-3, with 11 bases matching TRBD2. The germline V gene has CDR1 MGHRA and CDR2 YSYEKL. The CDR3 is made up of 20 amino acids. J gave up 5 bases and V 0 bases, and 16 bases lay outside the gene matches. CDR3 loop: CASSQDTTSGVMGAQDTQYF. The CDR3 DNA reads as TGCGCCAGCAGCCAAGATACGACTAGCGGGGTGATGGGTGCACAAGATACGCAGTATTTT.

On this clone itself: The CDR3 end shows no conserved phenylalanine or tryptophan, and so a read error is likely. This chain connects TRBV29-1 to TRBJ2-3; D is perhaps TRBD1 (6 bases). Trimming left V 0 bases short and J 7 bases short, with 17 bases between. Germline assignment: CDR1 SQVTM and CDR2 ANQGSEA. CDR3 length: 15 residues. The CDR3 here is CSVEESGTGMNTQYL. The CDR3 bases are TGCAGCGTTGAAGAATCTGGTACAGGGATGAATACGCAGTATCTT.

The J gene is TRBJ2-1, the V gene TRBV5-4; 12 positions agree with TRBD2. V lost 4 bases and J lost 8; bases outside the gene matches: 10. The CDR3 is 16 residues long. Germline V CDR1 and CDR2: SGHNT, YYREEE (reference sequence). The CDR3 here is CASSPSTSGGRHEQFF. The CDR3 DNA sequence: TGTGCCAGCAGCCCTTCGACTAGCGGGGGCCGCCATGAGCAGTTCTTC.

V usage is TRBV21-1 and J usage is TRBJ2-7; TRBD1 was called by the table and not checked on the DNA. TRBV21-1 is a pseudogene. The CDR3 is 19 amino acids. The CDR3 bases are TGTGCCAGCAGCAAGCCCGGGACAGGGGGCAAGAAGGTGGTCAACGAGCAGTACTTC. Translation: CASSKPGTGGKKVVNEQYF.

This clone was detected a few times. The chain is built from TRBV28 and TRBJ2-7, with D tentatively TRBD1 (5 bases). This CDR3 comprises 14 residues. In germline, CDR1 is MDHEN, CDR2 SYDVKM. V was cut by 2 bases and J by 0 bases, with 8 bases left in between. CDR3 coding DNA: TGTGCCAGCAGTTTACGACAGAGCTCCTACGAGCAGTACTTC. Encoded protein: CASSLRQSSYEQYF. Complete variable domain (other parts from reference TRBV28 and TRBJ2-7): DVKVTQSSRYLVKRTGEKVFLECVQDMDHENMFWYRQDPGLGLRLIYFSYDVKMKEKGDIPEGYSVSREKKERFSLILESASTNQTSMYLCASSLRQSSYEQYFGPGTRLTVT.

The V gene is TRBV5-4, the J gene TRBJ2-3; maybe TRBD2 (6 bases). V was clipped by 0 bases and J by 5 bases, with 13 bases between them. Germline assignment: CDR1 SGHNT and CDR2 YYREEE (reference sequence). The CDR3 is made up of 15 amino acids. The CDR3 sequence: CASSLVAGKKDTQYF. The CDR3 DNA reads TGTGCCAGCAGCTTGGTTGCGGGGAAGAAAGATACGCAGTATTTT.

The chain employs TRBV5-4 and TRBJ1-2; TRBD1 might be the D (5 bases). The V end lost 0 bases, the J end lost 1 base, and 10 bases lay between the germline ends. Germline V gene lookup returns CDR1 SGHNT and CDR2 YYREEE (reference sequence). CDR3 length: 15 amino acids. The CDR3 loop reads CASSLDRSFNYGYTF. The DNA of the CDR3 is TGTGCCAGCAGCTTGGACAGGTCCTTTAACTATGGCTACACCTTC.

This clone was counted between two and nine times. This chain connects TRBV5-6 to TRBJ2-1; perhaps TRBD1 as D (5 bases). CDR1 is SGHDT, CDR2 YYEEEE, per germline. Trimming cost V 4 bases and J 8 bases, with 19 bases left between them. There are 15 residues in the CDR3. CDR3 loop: CASSSGWAGLYEQFF. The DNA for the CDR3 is TGTGCCAGCAGCAGTGGGTGGGCAGGGTTGTATGAGCAGTTCTTC.

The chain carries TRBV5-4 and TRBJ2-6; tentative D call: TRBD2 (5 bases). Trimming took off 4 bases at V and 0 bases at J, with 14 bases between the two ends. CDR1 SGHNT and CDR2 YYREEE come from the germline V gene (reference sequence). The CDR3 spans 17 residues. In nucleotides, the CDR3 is TGTGCCAGCAGCCCCGGACGGGAATACTCTGGGGCCAACGTCCTGACTTTC. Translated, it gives CASSPGREYSGANVLTF.

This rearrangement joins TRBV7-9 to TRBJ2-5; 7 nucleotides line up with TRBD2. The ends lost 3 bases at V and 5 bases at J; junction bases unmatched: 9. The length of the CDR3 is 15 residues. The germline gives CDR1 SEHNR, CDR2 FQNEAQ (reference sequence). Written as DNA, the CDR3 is TGTGCCAGCAGCTTTTCGGGGGGTTTGGGGGAGACCCAGTACTTC. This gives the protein CASSFSGGLGETQYF.

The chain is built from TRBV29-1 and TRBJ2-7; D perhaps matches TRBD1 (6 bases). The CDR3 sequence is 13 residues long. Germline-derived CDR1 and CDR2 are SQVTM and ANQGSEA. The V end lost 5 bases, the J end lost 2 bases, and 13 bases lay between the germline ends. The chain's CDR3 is CSVKGQTPYEQYF. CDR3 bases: TGCAGCGTTAAAGGACAGACGCCCTACGAGCAGTACTTC.

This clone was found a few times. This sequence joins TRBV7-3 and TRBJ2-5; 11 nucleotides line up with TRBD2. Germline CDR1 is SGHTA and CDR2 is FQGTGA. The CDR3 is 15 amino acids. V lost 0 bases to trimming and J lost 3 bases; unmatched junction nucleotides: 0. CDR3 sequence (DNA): TGTGCCAGCAGCTTAACGGGACTAGCGGAAGAGACCCAGTACTTC. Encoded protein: CASSLTGLAEETQYF.

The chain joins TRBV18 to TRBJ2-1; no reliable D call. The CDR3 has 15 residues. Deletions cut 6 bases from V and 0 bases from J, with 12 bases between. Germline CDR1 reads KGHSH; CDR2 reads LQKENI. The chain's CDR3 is CASSSDESSYNEQFF. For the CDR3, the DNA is TGTGCCAGCTCGAGCGATGAGAGCTCCTACAATGAGCAGTTCTTC.

CDR3 region: CASSSDSLYGYTF. Written as DNA, the CDR3 is TGTGCCAGCAGTTCAGACAGTTTATATGGCTACACCTTC. The J gene is TRBJ1-2, the V gene TRBV28, with D maybe TRBD1 (5 bases). CDR3 size: 13 residues. From germline, CDR1 is MDHEN and CDR2 SYDVKM. Trimming shortened V by 4 bases and J by 5 bases, and 11 bases separated the two germline ends.

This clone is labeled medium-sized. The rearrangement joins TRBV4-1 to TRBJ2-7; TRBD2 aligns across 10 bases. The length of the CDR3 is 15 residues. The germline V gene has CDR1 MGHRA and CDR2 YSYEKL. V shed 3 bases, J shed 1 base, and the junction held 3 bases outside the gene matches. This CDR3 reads CASSHLAGDSYEQYF. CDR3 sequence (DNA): TGCGCCAGCAGCCACCTAGCGGGGGATTCCTACGAGCAGTACTTC.

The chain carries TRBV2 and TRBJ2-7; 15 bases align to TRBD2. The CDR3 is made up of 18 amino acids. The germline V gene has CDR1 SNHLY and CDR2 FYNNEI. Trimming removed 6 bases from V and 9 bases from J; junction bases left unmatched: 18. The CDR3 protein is CASRGLSGTSGRTRGQYF. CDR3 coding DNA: TGTGCCAGCAGGGGGTTGTCCGGGACTAGCGGGAGGACCCGAGGGCAGTACTTC. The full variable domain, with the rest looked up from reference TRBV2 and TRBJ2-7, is EPEVTQTPSHQVTQMGQEVILRCVPISNHLYFYWYRQILGQKVEFLVSFYNNEISEKSEIFDDQFSVERPDGSNFTLKIRSTKLEDSAMYFCASRGLSGTSGRTRGQYFGPGTRLTVT.

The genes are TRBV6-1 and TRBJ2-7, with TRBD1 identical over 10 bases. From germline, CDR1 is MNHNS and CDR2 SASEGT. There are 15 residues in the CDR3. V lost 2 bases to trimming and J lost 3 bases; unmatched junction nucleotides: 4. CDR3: CASSEPGTGDYEQYF. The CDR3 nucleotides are TGTGCCAGCAGTGAACCCGGGACAGGGGACTACGAGCAGTACTTC.

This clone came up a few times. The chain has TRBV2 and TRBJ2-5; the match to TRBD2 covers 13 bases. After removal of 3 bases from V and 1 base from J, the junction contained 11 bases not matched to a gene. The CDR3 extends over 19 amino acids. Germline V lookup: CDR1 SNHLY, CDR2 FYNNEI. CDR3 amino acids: CASSDPGLAGTPTQETQYF. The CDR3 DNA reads TGTGCCAGCAGTGATCCGGGACTAGCGGGAACTCCCACCCAAGAGACCCAGTACTTC.